One T cell receptor (beta chain) is described in this entry. The sample comes from a study of identical twins. One entry per CDR3 protein results from TCRdb running MiXCR on the 5' RACE reads. The sample shows some 790,000 distinct CDR3 sequences, roughly 18% of them seen only once. V lost 2 bases to trimming and J lost 0 bases; unmatched junction nucleotides: 3. The CDR3 has 17 amino acids. CDR1 is DFQATT and CDR2 is SNEGSKA in the germline V gene (reference sequence). The data were also submitted as part of a second study, on T cells expressing NK-cell markers.

The V gene is TRBV20-1, the J gene TRBJ2-3; 15 bases are a match to TRBD2. Sequencing was performed on PBMCs. This clonotype was sampled from a woman younger than 35 in good health. The CDR3 DNA sequence: TGCAGTGCTAGAACCGGGACTAGCGGGAGGAGCACAGATACGCAGTATTTT. This encodes CSARTGTSGRSTDTQYF.